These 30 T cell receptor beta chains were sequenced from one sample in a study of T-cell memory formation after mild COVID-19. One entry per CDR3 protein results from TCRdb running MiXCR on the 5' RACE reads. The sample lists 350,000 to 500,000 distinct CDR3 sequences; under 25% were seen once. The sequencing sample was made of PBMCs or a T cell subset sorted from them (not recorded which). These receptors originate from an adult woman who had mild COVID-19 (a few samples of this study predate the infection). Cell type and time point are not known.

The CDR3 sequence is CASKEYTDTQYF. As DNA, the CDR3 is TGTGCCAGCAAGGAGTACACAGATACGCAGTATTTT. The V gene is TRBV6-1, the J gene TRBJ2-3; no clear D gene. This CDR3 is 12 amino acids long. V lost 7 bases and J lost 2, with 7 bases in between. Germline loops: CDR1 MNHNS, CDR2 SASEGT.

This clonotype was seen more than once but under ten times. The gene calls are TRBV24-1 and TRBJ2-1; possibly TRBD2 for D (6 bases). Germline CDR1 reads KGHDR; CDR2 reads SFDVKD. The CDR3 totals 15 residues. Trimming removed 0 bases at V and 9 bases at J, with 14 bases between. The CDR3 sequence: CATSDLGKGLTEQFF. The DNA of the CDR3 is TGTGCCACCAGTGATTTGGGCAAAGGACTAACTGAGCAGTTCTTC.

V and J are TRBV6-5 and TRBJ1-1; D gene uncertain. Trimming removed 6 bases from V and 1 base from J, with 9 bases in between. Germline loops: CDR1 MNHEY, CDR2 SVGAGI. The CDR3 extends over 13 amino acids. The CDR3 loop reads CASRPRENTEAFF. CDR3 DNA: TGTGCCAGCAGGCCCAGAGAGAACACTGAAGCTTTCTTT.

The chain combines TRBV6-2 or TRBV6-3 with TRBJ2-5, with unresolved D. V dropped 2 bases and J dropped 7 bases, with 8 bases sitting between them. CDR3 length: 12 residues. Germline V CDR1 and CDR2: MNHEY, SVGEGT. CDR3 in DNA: TGTGCCAGCAGTTACGATCGTGGGACCCAGTACTTC. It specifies CASSYDRGTQYF.

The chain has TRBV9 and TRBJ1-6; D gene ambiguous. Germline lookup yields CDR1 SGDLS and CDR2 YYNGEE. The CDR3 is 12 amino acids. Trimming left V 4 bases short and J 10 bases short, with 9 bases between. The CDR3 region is CASSYGPSPLHF. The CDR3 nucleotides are TGTGCCAGCAGCTATGGGCCGTCACCCCTCCACTTT.

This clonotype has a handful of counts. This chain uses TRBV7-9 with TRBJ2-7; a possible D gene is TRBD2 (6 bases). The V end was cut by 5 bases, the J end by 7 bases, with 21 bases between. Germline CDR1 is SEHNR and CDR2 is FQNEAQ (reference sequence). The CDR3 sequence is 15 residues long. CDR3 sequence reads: CASSAPPPAGWEQYF. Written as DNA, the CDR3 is TGTGCCAGCAGCGCACCCCCGCCCGCGGGATGGGAGCAGTACTTC. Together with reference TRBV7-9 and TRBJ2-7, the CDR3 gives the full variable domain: DTGVSQNPRHKITKRGQNVTFRCDPISEHNRLYWYRQTLGQGPEFLTYFQNEAQLEKSRLLSDRFSAERPKGSFSTLEIQRTEQGDSAMYLCASSAPPPAGWEQYFGPGTRLTVT.

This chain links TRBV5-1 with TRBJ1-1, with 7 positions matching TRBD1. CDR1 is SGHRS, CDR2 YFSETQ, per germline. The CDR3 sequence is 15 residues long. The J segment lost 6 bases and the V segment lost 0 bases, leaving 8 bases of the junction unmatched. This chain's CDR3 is CASSLETGKGAEAFF. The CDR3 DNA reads TGCGCCAGCAGCTTGGAGACAGGGAAGGGGGCTGAAGCTTTCTTT. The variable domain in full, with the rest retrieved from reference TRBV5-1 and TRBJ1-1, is KAGVTQTPRYLIKTRGQQVTLSCSPISGHRSVSWYQQTPGQGLQFLFEYFSETQRNKGNFPGRFSGRQFSNSRSEMNVSTLELGDSALYLCASSLETGKGAEAFFGQGTRLTVV.

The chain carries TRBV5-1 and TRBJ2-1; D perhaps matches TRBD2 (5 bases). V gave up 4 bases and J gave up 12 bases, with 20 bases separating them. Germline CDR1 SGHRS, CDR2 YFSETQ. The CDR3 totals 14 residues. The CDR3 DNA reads TGCGCCAGCAGCCTTAGACTATCGGGCGGGCGGCAGTTCTTC. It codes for CASSLRLSGGRQFF.

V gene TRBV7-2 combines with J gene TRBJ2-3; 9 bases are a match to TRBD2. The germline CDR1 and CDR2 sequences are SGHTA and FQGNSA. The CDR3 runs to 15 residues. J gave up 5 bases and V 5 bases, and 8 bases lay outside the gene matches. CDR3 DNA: TGTGCCAGCAGCCGAAGTAGCGGGAGCGAAGATACGCAGTATTTT. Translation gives CASSRSSGSEDTQYF.

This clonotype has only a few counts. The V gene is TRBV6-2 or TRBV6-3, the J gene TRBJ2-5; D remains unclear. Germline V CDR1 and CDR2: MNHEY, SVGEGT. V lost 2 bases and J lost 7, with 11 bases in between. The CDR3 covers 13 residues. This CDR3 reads CASSYDSVTTQYF. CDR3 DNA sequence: TGTGCCAGCAGTTACGATTCCGTGACGACCCAGTACTTC.

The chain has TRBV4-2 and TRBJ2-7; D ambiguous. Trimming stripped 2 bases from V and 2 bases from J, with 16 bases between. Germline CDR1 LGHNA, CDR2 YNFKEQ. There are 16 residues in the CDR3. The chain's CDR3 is CASSQNLNTGTYEQYF. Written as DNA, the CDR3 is TGTGCCAGCAGCCAAAACCTAAATACGGGCACCTACGAGCAGTACTTC.

CDR3 in amino acids: CASRGTSGISGELFF. The DNA for the CDR3 is TGTGCCAGCAGAGGGACTAGCGGGATTTCCGGGGAGCTGTTTTTT. This chain joins TRBV2 and TRBJ2-2; TRBD2 matches at 13 bases. V lost 6 bases to trimming and J lost 6 bases; unmatched junction nucleotides: 4. The CDR3 is made up of 15 amino acids. The germline gives CDR1 SNHLY, CDR2 FYNNEI.

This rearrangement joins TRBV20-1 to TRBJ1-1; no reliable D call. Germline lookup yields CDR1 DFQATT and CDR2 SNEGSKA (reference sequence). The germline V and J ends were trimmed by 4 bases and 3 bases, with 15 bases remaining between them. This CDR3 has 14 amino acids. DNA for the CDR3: TGCAGTGCTACCCCTGGCAGCGGGCACACTGAAGCTTTCTTT. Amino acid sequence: CSATPGSGHTEAFF.

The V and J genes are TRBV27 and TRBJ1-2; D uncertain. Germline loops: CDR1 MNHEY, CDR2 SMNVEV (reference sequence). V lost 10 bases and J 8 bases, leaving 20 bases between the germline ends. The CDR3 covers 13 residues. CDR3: CATAAAGKEGYTF. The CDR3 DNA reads TGTGCCACCGCGGCAGCGGGGAAAGAGGGCTACACCTTC.

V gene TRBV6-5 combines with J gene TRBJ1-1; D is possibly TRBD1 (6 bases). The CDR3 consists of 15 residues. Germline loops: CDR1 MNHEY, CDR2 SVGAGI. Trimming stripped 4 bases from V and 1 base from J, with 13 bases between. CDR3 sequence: CASSSNRAQNTEAFF. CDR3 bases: TGTGCCAGCAGTTCAAACAGGGCGCAGAACACTGAAGCTTTCTTT.

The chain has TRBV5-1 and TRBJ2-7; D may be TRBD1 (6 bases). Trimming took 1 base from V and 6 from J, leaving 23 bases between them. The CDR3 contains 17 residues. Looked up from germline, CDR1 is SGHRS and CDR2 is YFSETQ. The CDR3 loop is CASSLKRGNRDVIEQYF. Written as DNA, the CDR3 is TGCGCCAGCAGCTTGAAGCGCGGAAACAGGGATGTGATCGAGCAGTACTTC. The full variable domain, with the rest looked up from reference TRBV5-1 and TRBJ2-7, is KAGVTQTPRYLIKTRGQQVTLSCSPISGHRSVSWYQQTPGQGLQFLFEYFSETQRNKGNFPGRFSGRQFSNSRSEMNVSTLELGDSALYLCASSLKRGNRDVIEQYFGPGTRLTVT.

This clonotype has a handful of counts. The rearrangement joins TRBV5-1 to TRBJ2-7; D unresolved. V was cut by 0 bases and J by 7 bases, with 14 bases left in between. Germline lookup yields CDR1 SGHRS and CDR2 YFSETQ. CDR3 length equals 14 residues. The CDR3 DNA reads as TGCGCCAGCAGCTTGGCCGCCCAGAGTCGGGAGCAGTACTTC. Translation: CASSLAAQSREQYF.

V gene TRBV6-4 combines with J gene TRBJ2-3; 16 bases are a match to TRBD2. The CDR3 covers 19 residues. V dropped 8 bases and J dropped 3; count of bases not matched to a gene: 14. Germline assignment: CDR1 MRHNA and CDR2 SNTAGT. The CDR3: CASDSGTSGGAGGTDTQYF. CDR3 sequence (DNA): TGTGCCAGCGATTCCGGGACTAGCGGGGGGGCCGGTGGAACAGATACGCAGTATTTT.

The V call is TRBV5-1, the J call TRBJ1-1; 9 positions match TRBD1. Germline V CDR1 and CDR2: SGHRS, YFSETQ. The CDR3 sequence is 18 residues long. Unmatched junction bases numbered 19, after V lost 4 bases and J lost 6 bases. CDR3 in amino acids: CASSTGQGRTLRNAEAFF. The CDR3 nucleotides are TGCGCCAGCAGCACCGGACAGGGGCGGACCCTTAGAAATGCTGAAGCTTTCTTT.

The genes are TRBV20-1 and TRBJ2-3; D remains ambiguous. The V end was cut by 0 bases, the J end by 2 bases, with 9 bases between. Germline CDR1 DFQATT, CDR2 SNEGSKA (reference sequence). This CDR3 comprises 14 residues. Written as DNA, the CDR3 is TGCAGTGCTAGAGATTTGCGGATCACAGATACGCAGTATTTT. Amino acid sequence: CSARDLRITDTQYF.

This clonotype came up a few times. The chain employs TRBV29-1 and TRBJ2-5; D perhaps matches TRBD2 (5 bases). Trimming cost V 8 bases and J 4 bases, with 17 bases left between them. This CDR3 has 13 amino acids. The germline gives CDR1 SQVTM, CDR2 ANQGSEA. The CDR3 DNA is TGCAGCTCCCGACCGCCTGGGAGAGAGACCCAGTACTTC. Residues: CSSRPPGRETQYF.

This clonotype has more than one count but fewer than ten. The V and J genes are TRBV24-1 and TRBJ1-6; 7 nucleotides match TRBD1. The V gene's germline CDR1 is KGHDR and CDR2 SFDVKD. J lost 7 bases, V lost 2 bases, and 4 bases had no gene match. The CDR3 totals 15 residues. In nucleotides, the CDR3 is TGTGCCACCAGTGATTCAGGACAGGCGAATTCACCCCTCCACTTT. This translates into CATSDSGQANSPLHF.

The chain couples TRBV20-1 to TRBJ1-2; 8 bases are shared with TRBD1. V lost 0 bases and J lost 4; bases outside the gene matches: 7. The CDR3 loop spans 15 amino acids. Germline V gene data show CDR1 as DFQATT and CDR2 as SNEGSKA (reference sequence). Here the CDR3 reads CSARDRGGQVYGYTF. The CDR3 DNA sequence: TGCAGTGCTAGAGATAGGGGGGGACAGGTCTATGGCTACACCTTC.

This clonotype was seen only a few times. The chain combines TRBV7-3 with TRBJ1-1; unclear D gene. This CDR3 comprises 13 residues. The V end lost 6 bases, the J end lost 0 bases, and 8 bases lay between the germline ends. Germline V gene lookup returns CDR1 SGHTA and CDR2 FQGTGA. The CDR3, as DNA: TGTGCCAGCAGATTGGGCCTGAACACTGAAGCTTTCTTT. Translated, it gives CASRLGLNTEAFF.

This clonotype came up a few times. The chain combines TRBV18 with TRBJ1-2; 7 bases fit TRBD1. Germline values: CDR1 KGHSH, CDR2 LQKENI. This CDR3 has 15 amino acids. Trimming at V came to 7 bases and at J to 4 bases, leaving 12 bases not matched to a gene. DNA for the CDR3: TGTGCCAGCTGCCGTTACGCGACAGGGCCCTATGGCTACACCTTC. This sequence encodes CASCRYATGPYGYTF.

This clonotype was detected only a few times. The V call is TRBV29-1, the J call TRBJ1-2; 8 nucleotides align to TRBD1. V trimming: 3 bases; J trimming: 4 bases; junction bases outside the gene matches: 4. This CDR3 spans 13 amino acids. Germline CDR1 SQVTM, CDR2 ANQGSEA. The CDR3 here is CSVEGQAIYGYTF. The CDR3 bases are TGCAGCGTTGAGGGACAGGCAATCTATGGCTACACCTTC.

The CDR3 loop is CATSWDRNEKLFF. The DNA of the CDR3 is TGTGCCACCAGCTGGGACAGAAATGAAAAACTGTTTTTT. The genes are TRBV15 and TRBJ1-4, with TRBD1 identical over 7 bases. The V gene end was trimmed by 5 bases and the J gene end by 5 bases; junction bases not matched to a gene: 2. The CDR3 covers 13 residues. The V gene's germline CDR1 is LNHNV and CDR2 YYDKDF (reference sequence).

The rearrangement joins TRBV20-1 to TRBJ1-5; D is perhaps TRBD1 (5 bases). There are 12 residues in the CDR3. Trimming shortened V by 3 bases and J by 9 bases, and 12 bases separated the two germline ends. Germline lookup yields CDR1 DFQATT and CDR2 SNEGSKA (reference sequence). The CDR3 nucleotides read TGCAGTGCTAGGGGACCCGTTCTGCCCCAGCATTTT. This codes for CSARGPVLPQHF.

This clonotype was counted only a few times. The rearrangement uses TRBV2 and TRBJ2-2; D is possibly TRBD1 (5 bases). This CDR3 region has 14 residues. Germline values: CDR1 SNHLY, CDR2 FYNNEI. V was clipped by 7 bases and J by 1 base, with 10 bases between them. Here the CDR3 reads CASKDSMNTGELFF. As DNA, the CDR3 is TGTGCCAGCAAAGACAGTATGAACACCGGGGAGCTGTTTTTT.

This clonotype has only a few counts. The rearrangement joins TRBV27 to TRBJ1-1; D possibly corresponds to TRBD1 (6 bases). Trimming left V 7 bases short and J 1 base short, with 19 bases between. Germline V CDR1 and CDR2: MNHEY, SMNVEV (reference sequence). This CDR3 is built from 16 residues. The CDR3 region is CASTPSAGTPNTEAFF. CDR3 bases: TGTGCCAGCACCCCTTCGGCAGGGACACCGAACACTGAAGCTTTCTTT.